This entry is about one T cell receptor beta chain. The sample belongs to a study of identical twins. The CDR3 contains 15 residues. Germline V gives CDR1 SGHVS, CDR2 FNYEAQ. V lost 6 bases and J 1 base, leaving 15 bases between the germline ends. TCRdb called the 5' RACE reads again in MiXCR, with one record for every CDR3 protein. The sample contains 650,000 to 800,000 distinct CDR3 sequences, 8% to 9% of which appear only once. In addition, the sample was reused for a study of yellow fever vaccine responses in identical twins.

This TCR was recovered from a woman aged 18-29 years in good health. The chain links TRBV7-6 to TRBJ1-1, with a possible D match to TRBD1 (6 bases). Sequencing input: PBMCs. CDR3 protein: CASSPQGFTNTEAFF. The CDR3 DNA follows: TGTGCCAGCAGTCCGCAGGGGTTCACGAACACTGAAGCTTTCTTT.